This passage covers 6 T cell receptor beta chains from one sample sequenced in a study of cytomegalovirus exposure and HLA in healthy donors. This PCR relied on a set of 60 Vbeta primers and 13 Jbeta primers. The data were produced by immunoSEQ multiplex PCR, yet TCRdb's version contains in-frame clones alone and is incomplete. The sample shows approximately 170,000 clones, more than 65% of them seen only once. Source material: PBMCs. Source of these receptors: a man between 18 and 29 years old in good health and CMV-seropositive.

The rearrangement links TRBV6-1 to TRBJ2-7, with D possibly matching TRBD2 (5 bases). V lost 3 bases and J lost 3, with 27 bases in between. This CDR3 has 19 residues. Germline V gene data show CDR1 as MNHNS and CDR2 as SASEGT. CDR3 DNA: TGTGCCAGCAGTGAGGATCCTAATTCCCTGGACCGAGACTACTACGAGCAGTACTTC. Translated: CASSEDPNSLDRDYYEQYF.

This CDR3 is CASSFLVGGPGEQFF. In DNA form, the CDR3 reads TGCGCCAGCAGCTTCCTAGTGGGGGGGCCGGGTGAGCAGTTCTTC. The chain carries TRBV5-1 and TRBJ2-1, with D maybe TRBD2 (7 bases). The germline V gene has CDR1 SGHRS and CDR2 YFSETQ. The CDR3 covers 15 residues. V lost 2 bases and J 9 bases, leaving 18 bases between the germline ends.

This sequence joins TRBV4-1 and TRBJ2-2; unclear D gene. This CDR3 has 14 residues. Trimming cost V 0 bases and J 5 bases, with 7 bases left between them. The germline V gene has CDR1 MGHRA and CDR2 YSYEKL. The CDR3 region is CASSQDRPTGELFF. The CDR3 bases are TGCGCCAGCAGCCAAGATCGTCCGACCGGGGAGCTGTTTTTT.

The chain uses TRBV5-5 and TRBJ1-2, with D possibly being TRBD1 (5 bases). CDR3 length: 15 amino acids. V lost 5 bases and J lost 1, with 15 bases in between. The germline CDR1 and CDR2 sequences are SGHKS and YYEKEE (reference sequence). CDR3 sequence: CASSLEDRFNYGYTF. The CDR3 bases are TGTGCCAGCAGTTTAGAAGACAGATTTAACTATGGCTACACCTTC.

The chain recombines TRBV6-6 with TRBJ2-4, with D maybe TRBD2 (5 bases). With 0 bases removed from V and 8 bases from J, the gap between germline ends came to 17 bases. The germline V gene encodes CDR1 MNHNY and CDR2 SVGAGI (reference sequence). The CDR3 is 16 amino acids. The CDR3 is CASSYSWSPLADIQYF. The DNA of the CDR3 is TGTGCCAGCAGTTACTCGTGGTCCCCCCTAGCAGACATTCAGTACTTC.

This clone was seen only a few times. The chain links TRBV18 to TRBJ2-1; D not resolved. The V end lost 3 bases, the J end lost 0 bases, and 6 bases lay between the germline ends. Per the germline V gene, CDR1 is KGHSH and CDR2 is LQKENI. The CDR3 consists of 14 residues. CDR3 nucleotide sequence: TGTGCCAGCTCACCTAGCTACTCCTACAATGAGCAGTTCTTC. Its translation: CASSPSYSYNEQFF.